Listed below are T cell receptor beta chains from one sample, sequenced in a study of OX40 agonist ivuxolimab in advanced cancers. Only in-frame clones appear in the TCRdb table, and some are missing; sequencing was by immunoSEQ multiplex PCR. The sample yields some 95,000 clones, less than 90% seen once. Here the sequenced sample was CD4+ or CD8+ T cells sorted from blood, taken in a trial of the OX40 agonist ivuxolimab. Receptors originate from an adult with an advanced solid tumor such as melanoma, head and neck, liver or kidney cancer. CDR3s include the opening cysteine and the closing phenylalanine or tryptophan. A D gene is named only where the DNA matches it firmly. Clone size is given for some rows only: seen once, a few or many times, or a class if the clone is expanded.

DNA: TGTGCCAGCACCTCAGCCGGGACAGGCCGGACTGAAGCTTTCTTT
CDR3: CASTSAGTGRTEAFF
V: TRBV28
D: TRBD1
J: TRBJ1-1
size: .

DNA: TGTGCCAGCAGCCGCTCGACAGGGGGCCCAGATACGCAGTATTTT
CDR3: CASSRSTGGPDTQYF
V: TRBV9
D: TRBD1
J: TRBJ2-3
size: .

DNA: TGTGCCAGCAGCGACGGCTATTCCAATGAGCAGTTCTTC
CDR3: CASSDGYSNEQFF
V: TRBV11-2
D: .
J: TRBJ2-1
size: .

DNA: TGTGCCAGCATGGGAGGGGCTACGGGTACTGAAGCTTTCTTT
CDR3: CASMGGATGTEAFF
V: TRBV6-1
D: .
J: TRBJ1-1
size: .

DNA: TGTGCCAGCAGCTTAGGGCAGGGGTTCGTGACCCAGTACTTC
CDR3: CASSLGQGFVTQYF
V: TRBV7-6
D: .
J: TRBJ2-5
size: .

DNA: TGTGCCAGCACCGATTACAATGAGCAGTTCTTC
CDR3: CASTDYNEQFF
V: TRBV2
D: .
J: TRBJ2-1
size: .

DNA: TGTGCCAGCATCCTAAACACTGAAGCTTTCTTT
CDR3: CASILNTEAFF
V: TRBV6-6
D: .
J: TRBJ1-1
size: .

DNA: TGCGCCAGCAGCTTTGCTACTAGCCGGGAAAATGAGCAGTTCTTC
CDR3: CASSFATSRENEQFF
V: TRBV5-1
D: .
J: TRBJ2-1
size: .

DNA: TGTGCCAGCAAATCCCGCAGCACAGATACGCAGTATTTT
CDR3: CASKSRSTDTQYF
V: TRBV6-5
D: .
J: TRBJ2-3
size: .

DNA: TGCGCCAGCAGCAAAGGGTCAAGAGTGACCGGCTATGGCTACACCTTC
CDR3: CASSKGSRVTGYGYTF
V: TRBV4-1
D: .
J: TRBJ1-2
size: few

DNA: TGCGCCAGCAAGCAGGGGAGGTTAGCGGAAGAGACCCAGTACTTC
CDR3: CASKQGRLAEETQYF
V: TRBV5-1
D: .
J: TRBJ2-5
size: once

DNA: TGTGCCAGCAGACTAGCCTACTCCCCGAGGGGTGGTAATGAGCAGTTCTTC
CDR3: CASRLAYSPRGGNEQFF
V: TRBV11-2
D: .
J: TRBJ2-1
size: .

DNA: TGTGCCACCAAAAGCCGGGGCATCGGCGGGGAGCTGTTTTTT
CDR3: CATKSRGIGGELFF
V: TRBV19
D: .
J: TRBJ2-2
size: .

DNA: TGTGCCAGCAGCGTAGGGCCGGGCCCCTCGGGCACTGAAGCTTTCTTT
CDR3: CASSVGPGPSGTEAFF
V: TRBV9
D: .
J: TRBJ1-1
size: .

DNA: TGTGCCAGCAGCCATTTTAATGGAAACACCATATATTTT
CDR3: CASSHFNGNTIYF
V: TRBV14
D: .
J: TRBJ1-3
size: once

DNA: TGTGCCAGCATCCCGACAGGGCGGAACACTGAAGCTTTCTTT
CDR3: CASIPTGRNTEAFF
V: TRBV13
D: TRBD1
J: TRBJ1-1
size: once

DNA: TGTGCCAGTAGTTTACAGGGGAGGCAGCCCCAGCATTTT
CDR3: CASSLQGRQPQHF
V: TRBV19
D: TRBD1
J: TRBJ1-5
size: .

DNA: TGCGCCAGCAGCCCAGGGCCCGATACGCAGTATTTT
CDR3: CASSPGPDTQYF
V: TRBV5-1
D: .
J: TRBJ2-3
size: .

DNA: TGTGCCAGCAGGATATCCGACAGGGGGGATTTTCAGCCCCAGCATTTT
CDR3: CASRISDRGDFQPQHF
V: TRBV6-6
D: TRBD1
J: TRBJ1-5
size: once

DNA: TGTGCCAGCAGCTTAGCAGCTAGCGGGAGGGCGGCAGATACGCAGTATTTT
CDR3: CASSLAASGRAADTQYF
V: TRBV11-2
D: TRBD2
J: TRBJ2-3
size: .

DNA: TGTGCCAGCACTCCGGGACAGGGAGGTGAAAAACTGTTTTTT
CDR3: CASTPGQGGEKLFF
V: TRBV28
D: TRBD1
J: TRBJ1-4
size: .

DNA: TGCAGCGCCGGGACCTGGGCTGAAGCTTTCTTT
CDR3: CSAGTWAEAFF
V: TRBV29-1
D: .
J: TRBJ1-1
size: .

DNA: TGTGCCAGCAGCTTAATGTCCGAGACCCAGTACTTC
CDR3: CASSLMSETQYF
V: TRBV7-2
D: .
J: TRBJ2-5
size: .

DNA: TGCGCCAGCAGCCCCTGGGGGACTAGCGGGTCGAGCTCCTACAATGAGCAGTTCTTC
CDR3: CASSPWGTSGSSSYNEQFF
V: TRBV5-1
D: TRBD2
J: TRBJ2-1
size: once

DNA: TGTGCCAGTAGCCCCCCCACGGGTTCCTATGGCTACACCTTC
CDR3: CASSPPTGSYGYTF
V: TRBV19
D: .
J: TRBJ1-2
size: .

DNA: TGTGCCAGCAGTTTGGGCCGGGACCCCAGTTTCGGGACCCAGTACTTC
CDR3: CASSLGRDPSFGTQYF
V: TRBV6-5
D: .
J: TRBJ2-5
size: .

DNA: TGCGCCAGCAGCCGGGAAGGGGGTGACTATGGCTACACCTTC
CDR3: CASSREGGDYGYTF
V: TRBV4-3
D: .
J: TRBJ1-2
size: few

DNA: TGTGCCAGCAGTTCTGGGGTTTCCAACTATGGCTACACCTTC
CDR3: CASSSGVSNYGYTF
V: TRBV28
D: .
J: TRBJ1-2
size: .

DNA: TGTGCCAGCAGCTTAGCGAAGGACAGGGGCAGGGGCTACACCTTC
CDR3: CASSLAKDRGRGYTF
V: TRBV7-8
D: TRBD1
J: TRBJ1-2
size: .